This is a list of T cell receptor beta chains from one sample in a study of blood T cell repertoires in COVID-19. Sequencing was performed with immunoSEQ multiplex PCR; in TCRdb, only in-frame clones are kept and a portion is missing. This sample has some 150,000 clones, with 75% to 90% found just once. Sequencing input: peripheral blood. Source of these receptors: a human donor in a cohort sampled during active COVID-19. CDR3s include the opening cysteine and the closing phenylalanine or tryptophan. A D gene is named only where the DNA matches it firmly. Size is stated for part of the rows, as once, few or many counts, or as a class when the clone is expanded.

D gene: TRBD1
J gene: TRBJ2-5
clone size: few
V gene: TRBV30
CDR3 protein: CAWSWTGSGETQYF
CDR3 DNA: TGTGCCTGGAGCTGGACAGGGTCCGGGGAGACCCAGTACTTC

D gene: TRBD1
J gene: TRBJ2-7
clone size: few
V gene: TRBV28
CDR3 protein: CASSSIQGLFEQYF
CDR3 DNA: TGTGCCAGCAGTTCTATACAGGGGTTATTCGAGCAGTACTTC

D gene: TRBD1
J gene: TRBJ1-5
clone size: once
V gene: TRBV24-1
CDR3 protein: CATSRQGNQPQHF
CDR3 DNA: TGTGCCACCAGCAGACAGGGAAATCAGCCCCAGCATTTT

D gene: TRBD1
J gene: TRBJ1-5
clone size: NA
V gene: TRBV13
CDR3 protein: CASSYGQGSNQPQHF
CDR3 DNA: TGTGCCAGCAGCTACGGACAGGGTAGCAATCAGCCCCAGCATTTT

D gene: NA
J gene: TRBJ1-2
clone size: NA
V gene: TRBV4-2
CDR3 protein: CASSQDQSPTYGYTF
CDR3 DNA: TGTGCCAGCAGCCAAGACCAATCCCCTACGTATGGCTACACCTTC

D gene: NA
J gene: TRBJ2-7
clone size: NA
V gene: TRBV2
CDR3 protein: CASPGGQRGIYEQYF
CDR3 DNA: TGTGCCAGCCCGGGGGGACAGCGGGGGATCTACGAGCAGTACTTC

D gene: TRBD1
J gene: TRBJ1-5
clone size: NA
V gene: TRBV10-3
CDR3 protein: CAISPVGQGQPQHF
CDR3 DNA: TGTGCCATCTCGCCCGTGGGACAGGGACAGCCCCAGCATTTT

D gene: NA
J gene: TRBJ2-6
clone size: NA
V gene: TRBV18
CDR3 protein: CASSPMTVKSGANVLTF
CDR3 DNA: TGTGCCAGCTCACCAATGACAGTAAAGTCTGGGGCCAACGTCCTGACTTTC

D gene: NA
J gene: TRBJ1-1
clone size: once
V gene: TRBV11-2
CDR3 protein: CASSQGTAEAFF
CDR3 DNA: TGTGCCAGCAGCCAAGGTACAGCTGAAGCTTTCTTT

D gene: TRBD1
J gene: TRBJ1-1
clone size: NA
V gene: TRBV15
CDR3 protein: CATSIGTANTEAFF
CDR3 DNA: TGTGCCACCAGCATCGGGACAGCGAACACTGAAGCTTTCTTT

D gene: NA
J gene: TRBJ1-5
clone size: NA
V gene: TRBV12-2
CDR3 protein: CASRRGPGQGRQPQHF
CDR3 DNA: TGTGCAAGTCGCCGGGGGCCGGGACAGGGACGTCAGCCCCAGCATTTT

D gene: NA
J gene: TRBJ2-2
clone size: NA
V gene: TRBV19
CDR3 protein: CASSIDRGTGELFF
CDR3 DNA: TGTGCCAGTAGTATAGACAGGGGCACCGGGGAGCTGTTTTTT

D gene: NA
J gene: TRBJ1-4
clone size: NA
V gene: TRBV5-6
CDR3 protein: CASSLGGSTARIREKLFF
CDR3 DNA: TGTGCCAGCAGCTTGGGGGGATCGACAGCCCGCATTCGCGAAAAACTGTTTTTT

D gene: NA
J gene: TRBJ2-7
clone size: NA
V gene: TRBV11-2
CDR3 protein: CASSLLRESYEQYF
CDR3 DNA: TGTGCCAGCAGCTTATTACGGGAGTCCTACGAGCAGTACTTC

D gene: NA
J gene: TRBJ1-3
clone size: NA
V gene: TRBV7-3
CDR3 protein: CASSLDNSGNTIYF
CDR3 DNA: TGTGCCAGCAGCTTAGACAACTCTGGAAACACCATATATTTT

D gene: NA
J gene: TRBJ2-3
clone size: NA
V gene: TRBV20-1
CDR3 protein: CSASLDVGTDTQYF
CDR3 DNA: TGCAGTGCTAGTCTAGATGTGGGCACAGATACGCAGTATTTT

D gene: NA
J gene: TRBJ1-2
clone size: many
V gene: TRBV7-8
CDR3 protein: CASSLFQVDGYTF
CDR3 DNA: TGTGCCAGCAGCTTATTCCAGGTGGATGGCTACACCTTC

D gene: NA
J gene: TRBJ1-4
clone size: NA
V gene: TRBV6-5
CDR3 protein: CASYRQPNEKLFF
CDR3 DNA: TGTGCCAGCTATCGACAGCCTAATGAAAAACTGTTTTTT

D gene: TRBD2
J gene: TRBJ2-1
clone size: NA
V gene: TRBV7-9
CDR3 protein: CASSSGLAGYNEQFF
CDR3 DNA: TGTGCCAGCAGTTCCGGACTAGCGGGATACAATGAGCAGTTCTTC

D gene: NA
J gene: TRBJ1-3
clone size: once
V gene: TRBV2
CDR3 protein: CASSEQWGRGAGNTIYF
CDR3 DNA: TGTGCCAGCAGTGAACAATGGGGCAGGGGTGCCGGAAACACCATATATTTT

D gene: TRBD1
J gene: TRBJ1-5
clone size: NA
V gene: TRBV10-3
CDR3 protein: CAISDYRGNQPQHF
CDR3 DNA: TGTGCCATCAGCGACTACAGGGGAAATCAGCCCCAGCATTTT

D gene: TRBD1
J gene: TRBJ2-7
clone size: once
V gene: TRBV27
CDR3 protein: CASSLRGTGYYEQYF
CDR3 DNA: TGTGCCAGCAGTTTAAGGGGGACAGGATACTACGAGCAGTACTTC

D gene: NA
J gene: TRBJ1-3
clone size: NA
V gene: TRBV2
CDR3 protein: CAGGFSGNTIYF
CDR3 DNA: TGTGCCGGCGGATTCTCTGGAAACACCATATATTTT